Listed below are T cell receptor beta chains from one sample, sequenced in a study of blood T cells in healthy people across ages. Each CDR3 protein is one row after TCRdb ran MiXCR on the 5' RACE reads. The profile shows hundreds of thousands of distinct CDR3 sequences, 20% to 25% of them singletons. The sample comprised blood. These receptors were collected from a man aged 70-80 years in good health. Each CDR3 is given with its conserved first and last residue. The D gene is left open where the match is weak. A clone size is listed for some rows: how often the clone was seen (once, few, many), or a class if it is expanded.

>few|TRBJ1-5|15|TRBD1|TRBV7-2
CASSFGQGGTQPQHF
TGTGCCAGCAGCTTCGGACAGGGAGGGACTCAGCCCCAGCATTTT
>few|TRBJ2-1|15|.|TRBV3-1
CASSLHVPTYNEQFF
TGTGCCAGCAGCCTACACGTACCCACCTACAATGAGCAGTTCTTC
>once|TRBJ1-2|16|TRBD1|TRBV3-1
CASSSLDRGRGYGYTF
TGTGCCAGCAGCTCATTAGACAGGGGGCGCGGCTATGGCTACACCTTC
>.|TRBJ2-5|16|TRBD1|TRBV25-1
CASSASGTGGVETQYF
TGTGCCAGCAGTGCCTCAGGGACAGGGGGCGTAGAGACCCAGTACTTC
>.|TRBJ1-2|14|.|TRBV5-1
CASSLFTGGNGYTF
TGCGCCAGCAGCTTGTTCACAGGAGGGAATGGCTACACCTTC
>many|TRBJ2-3|13|.|TRBV12-3/TRBV12-4
CASQAGGTDTQYF
TGTGCCAGCCAGGCAGGGGGCACAGATACGCAGTATTTT
>many|TRBJ2-7|12|.|TRBV29-1
CSVIIGGYEQYF
TGCAGCGTAATAATAGGGGGTTACGAGCAGTACTTC
>few|TRBJ2-1|18|TRBD2|TRBV4-3
CASSQTFTSGVRGNEQFF
TGCGCCAGCAGCCAAACGTTCACTAGCGGAGTAAGGGGCAATGAGCAGTTCTTC
>.|TRBJ1-5|17|.|TRBV11-2
CASSLGPERVRNQPQHF
TGTGCCAGCAGCTTAGGGCCCGAAAGGGTCCGTAATCAGCCCCAGCATTTT
>.|TRBJ2-4|15|TRBD2|TRBV30
CAWSGRTSGSGIQYF
TGTGCCTGGAGTGGACGGACTAGCGGGAGTGGCATTCAGTACTTC
>few|TRBJ1-5|14|.|TRBV2
CASSEGTVDQPQHF
TGTGCCAGCAGTGAGGGCACGGTGGATCAGCCCCAGCATTTT
>few|TRBJ2-3|16|TRBD2|TRBV6-2/TRBV6-3
CASSYSASGSSYTQYF
TGTGCCAGCAGTTACTCGGCTAGCGGGAGTTCTTATACGCAGTATTTT
>.|TRBJ1-4|14|TRBD1|TRBV5-1
CASSEGTANEKLFF
TGCGCCAGCAGCGAAGGGACAGCTAATGAAAAACTGTTTTTT
>few|TRBJ2-7|13|.|TRBV27
CASSFVPAYEQYF
TGTGCCAGCAGTTTTGTCCCAGCCTACGAGCAGTACTTC
>.|TRBJ2-1|15|TRBD2|TRBV30
CAWSTRGTSGRGQFF
TGTGCCTGGAGTACCCGTGGGACTAGCGGGAGGGGGCAGTTCTTC
>.|TRBJ2-1|13|.|TRBV9
CASSVAVVGEQFF
TGTGCCAGCAGCGTAGCTGTGGTGGGTGAGCAGTTCTTC
>once|TRBJ1-4|16|.|TRBV25-1
CASSDWGDRRKEKLFF
TGTGCCAGCAGTGATTGGGGAGACAGGAGAAAGGAAAAACTGTTTTTT
>.|TRBJ2-6|14|.|TRBV4-3
CASSQEAGANVLTF
TGCGCCAGCAGCCAAGAAGCTGGGGCCAACGTCCTGACTTTC
>.|TRBJ2-7|14|.|TRBV6-5
CASSRGTVSYEQYF
TGTGCCAGCAGTCGCGGGACTGTTTCCTACGAGCAGTACTTC
>.|TRBJ1-3|16|.|TRBV7-2
CASSLRTSLSGNTIYF
TGTGCCAGCAGCTTACGGACCAGTCTCTCTGGAAACACCATATATTTT
>.|TRBJ1-5|14|.|TRBV19
CASSPTGGHQPQHF
TGTGCCAGTAGCCCAACGGGGGGCCATCAGCCCCAGCATTTT
>few|TRBJ1-2|14|.|TRBV14
CASSQGMVNYGYTF
TGTGCCAGCAGCCAAGGGATGGTCAACTATGGCTACACCTTC
>few|TRBJ1-6|13|.|TRBV7-8
CASSLSVNSPLHF
TGTGCCAGCAGCTTATCGGTCAATTCACCCCTCCACTTT
>few|TRBJ2-3|15|.|TRBV11-2
CASTGWDTGTDTQYF
TGTGCCAGCACGGGTTGGGACACAGGCACAGATACGCAGTATTTT
>few|TRBJ1-5|13|.|TRBV7-2
CASSQASDQPQHF
TGTGCCAGCAGCCAGGCCTCGGATCAGCCCCAGCATTTT
>few|TRBJ2-1|16|TRBD1|TRBV11-2
CASSFSLGQGYNEQFF
TGTGCCAGCAGCTTTTCTTTGGGACAGGGCTACAATGAGCAGTTCTTC
>.|TRBJ1-3|16|TRBD1|TRBV20-1
CSARGPGGYSGNTIYF
TGCAGTGCTAGGGGACCAGGGGGGTACTCTGGAAACACCATATATTTT
>.|TRBJ2-1|12|.|TRBV27
CASSSGPGGQFF
TGTGCCAGCAGCTCCGGCCCAGGAGGGCAGTTCTTC
>many|TRBJ1-1|16|.|TRBV7-3
CASSPRGGGLNTEAFF
TGTGCCAGCAGTCCTCGAGGGGGAGGGCTGAACACTGAAGCTTTCTTT
>few|TRBJ1-3|18|.|TRBV20-1
CSARDFSLSPKSGNTIYF
TGCAGTGCTAGAGATTTCTCGCTGTCGCCGAAGTCCGGAAACACCATATATTTT
>few|TRBJ2-2|14|.|TRBV7-2
CACMLSAVTGELFF
TGTGCCTGCATGCTTTCAGCGGTCACCGGGGAGCTGTTTTTT
>.|TRBJ1-3|19|.|TRBV7-6
CASSLKRVWDASSGNTIYF
TGTGCCAGCAGCCTCAAAAGGGTCTGGGACGCAAGCTCTGGAAACACCATATATTTT
>few|TRBJ2-1|14|TRBD1|TRBV12-3/TRBV12-4
CASTLTGLMNEQFF
TGTGCCAGCACCTTGACAGGGTTAATGAATGAGCAGTTCTTC
>.|TRBJ1-1|15|.|TRBV4-1
CASSQDLRAVTEAFF
TGCGCCAGCAGCCAAGATTTAAGAGCGGTGACTGAAGCTTTCTTT
>.|TRBJ2-1|12|TRBD1|TRBV24-1
CATSEPGGEQFF
TGTGCCACCAGTGAACCAGGGGGTGAGCAGTTCTTC
>few|TRBJ2-6|16|.|TRBV28
CASSFIPQAGANVLTF
TGTGCCAGCAGTTTCATCCCGCAGGCTGGGGCCAACGTCCTGACTTTC
>few|TRBJ2-2|14|.|TRBV12-3/TRBV12-4
CASSYGGGSGELFF
TGTGCCAGCAGTTATGGGGGGGGCTCCGGGGAGCTGTTTTTT
>.|TRBJ2-3|14|TRBD2|TRBV20-1
CSALAVKGTDTQYF
TGCAGTGCTCTAGCGGTAAAGGGCACAGATACGCAGTATTTT
>.|TRBJ2-3|16|TRBD1|TRBV5-1
CASSPEGTGVTDTQYF
TGCGCCAGCAGCCCGGAAGGGACAGGGGTGACAGATACGCAGTATTTT
>few|TRBJ2-1|18|TRBD2|TRBV11-1
CASSLRGVAGVINNEQFF
TGTGCCAGCAGCCTTAGGGGAGTAGCGGGAGTTATTAACAATGAGCAGTTCTTC
>few|TRBJ2-6|18|.|TRBV5-1
CASSLDGRGSAGANVLTF
TGCGCCAGCAGCTTGGATGGACGGGGGTCCGCTGGGGCCAACGTCCTGACTTTC
>.|TRBJ2-2|16|.|TRBV3-1
CASSQTRAANTGELFF
TGTGCCAGCAGCCAAACCCGGGCAGCGAACACCGGGGAGCTGTTTTTT
>once|TRBJ2-2|14|.|TRBV6-5
CASSIHVNTGELFF
TGTGCCAGCAGCATTCACGTGAACACCGGGGAGCTGTTTTTT
>few|TRBJ2-7|11|.|TRBV7-9
CAGGVSYEQYF
TGTGCCGGAGGTGTATCCTACGAGCAGTACTTC
>few|TRBJ2-2|16|TRBD2|TRBV9
CASSVDTSAATGELFF
TGTGCCAGCAGCGTAGATACTAGCGCGGCGACCGGGGAGCTGTTTTTT
>.|TRBJ1-1|15|.|TRBV10-2
CASSGGGRVNTEAFF
TGCGCCAGCAGTGGAGGGGGGCGGGTGAACACTGAAGCTTTCTTT
>.|TRBJ1-2|15|.|TRBV25-1
CASSYSGTPNYGYTF
TGTGCCAGCAGTTACTCCGGGACACCTAACTATGGCTACACCTTC
>.|TRBJ2-7|13|TRBD1|TRBV19
CASREQGAYEQYF
TGTGCCAGTAGGGAACAGGGGGCCTACGAGCAGTACTTC
>.|TRBJ1-6|15|.|TRBV7-2
CASRTDSINNSPLHF
TGTGCCAGCAGAACGGACAGCATCAATAATTCACCCCTCCACTTT